These 2 T cell receptor beta chains were sequenced from one sample in a study of CD8+ T cells in alopecia areata. Treatment defined: oral pan-JAK inhibitor, 5-10 mg twice daily. cDNA prepared by RNA extraction and subsequent reverse transcription served as the template for sequencing. The protocol was immunoSEQ multiplex PCR, while the TCRdb copy is restricted to in-frame clones and leaves out a portion. Among some 99,000 clones listed, approximately 66% were seen once. Sequences were derived from CD8+ T cells sorted from blood, sampled at week 4, from a patient treated with tofacitinib. Receptor source: a human donor with alopecia areata.

As concerns this clone: This is likely an artifact of a read error, given a far larger clone one base away. This sequence joins TRBV5-1 and TRBJ2-7; no firm D call. Germline assignment: CDR1 SGHRS and CDR2 YFSETQ. CDR3 length equals 14 residues. The germline V and J ends were trimmed by 0 bases and 6 bases, with 13 bases remaining between them. CDR3: CASSLDAATVEQYF. The CDR3 DNA follows: TGCGCCAGCAGCTTGGACGCTGCGACCGTCGAGCAGTACTTC.

This clone was seen at least ten times. The rearrangement joins TRBV5-8 to TRBJ2-2; unclear D gene. Looked up from germline, CDR1 is SGHTS and CDR2 is YDEGEE. CDR3 length: 15 residues. Trimming cost V 1 base and J 3 bases, with 10 bases left between them. CDR3 sequence reads: CASSLLILDTGELFF. The CDR3 DNA reads TGTGCCAGCAGCTTGCTAATCCTGGACACCGGGGAGCTGTTTTTT.